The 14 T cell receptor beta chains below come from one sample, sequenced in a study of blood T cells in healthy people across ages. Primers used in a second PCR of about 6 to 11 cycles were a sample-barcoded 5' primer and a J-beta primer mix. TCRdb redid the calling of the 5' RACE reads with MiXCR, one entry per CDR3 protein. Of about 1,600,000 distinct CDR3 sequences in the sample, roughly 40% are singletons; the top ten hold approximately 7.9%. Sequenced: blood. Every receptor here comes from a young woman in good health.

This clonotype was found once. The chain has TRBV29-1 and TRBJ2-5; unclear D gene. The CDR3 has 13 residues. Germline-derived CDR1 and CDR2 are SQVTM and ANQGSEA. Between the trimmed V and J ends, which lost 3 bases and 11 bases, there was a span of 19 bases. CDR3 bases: TGCAGCGTTGAGGATAGTTTAGGCAATGAGCAGTACTTC. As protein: CSVEDSLGNEQYF.

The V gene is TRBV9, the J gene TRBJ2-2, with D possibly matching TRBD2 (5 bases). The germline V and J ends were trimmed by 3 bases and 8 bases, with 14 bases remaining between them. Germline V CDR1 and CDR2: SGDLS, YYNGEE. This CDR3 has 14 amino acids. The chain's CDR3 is CASSGPSIPGELFF. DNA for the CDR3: TGTGCCAGCAGCGGCCCTAGCATTCCGGGGGAGCTGTTTTTT.

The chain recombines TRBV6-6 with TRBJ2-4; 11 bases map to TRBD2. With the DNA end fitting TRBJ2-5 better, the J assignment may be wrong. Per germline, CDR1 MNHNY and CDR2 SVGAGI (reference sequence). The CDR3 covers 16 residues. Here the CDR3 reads CASSYSILAGEETQYF. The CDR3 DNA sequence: TGTGCCAGCAGTTACTCGATACTAGCGGGGGAAGAGACCCAGTACTTC.

CDR3 nucleotides: TGTGCCAGCAGTGCCGGGGGAGCGGGACGCCCCCAGCAGTACTTC. It encodes CASSAGGAGRPQQYF. The chain carries TRBV6-2 or TRBV6-3 and TRBJ2-7, with 7 bases lining up with TRBD2. This CDR3 is built from 15 residues. The J segment lost 8 bases and the V segment lost 5 bases, leaving 15 bases of the junction unmatched. Germline loops: CDR1 MNHEY, CDR2 SVGEGT.

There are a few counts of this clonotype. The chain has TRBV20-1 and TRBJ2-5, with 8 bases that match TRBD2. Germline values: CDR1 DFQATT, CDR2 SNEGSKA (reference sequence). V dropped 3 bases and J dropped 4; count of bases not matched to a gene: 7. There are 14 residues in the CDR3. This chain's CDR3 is CSASGTGGGETQYF. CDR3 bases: TGCAGTGCTAGTGGTACGGGAGGGGGAGAGACCCAGTACTTC.

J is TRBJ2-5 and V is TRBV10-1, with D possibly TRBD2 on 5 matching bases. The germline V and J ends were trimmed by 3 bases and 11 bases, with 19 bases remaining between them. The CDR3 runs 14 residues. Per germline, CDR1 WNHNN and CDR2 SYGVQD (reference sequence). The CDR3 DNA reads TGCGCCAGCAGTGAAGGTAACGGTGGCTGGGAGCAGTACTTC. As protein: CASSEGNGGWEQYF.

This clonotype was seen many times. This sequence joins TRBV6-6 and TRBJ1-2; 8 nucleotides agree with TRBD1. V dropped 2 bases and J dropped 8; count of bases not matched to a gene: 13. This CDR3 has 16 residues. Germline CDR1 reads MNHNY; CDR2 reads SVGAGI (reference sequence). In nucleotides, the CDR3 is TGTGCCAGCAGTTACGTATATGGACAGGGAGTGGAGGGCTACACCTTC. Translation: CASSYVYGQGVEGYTF.

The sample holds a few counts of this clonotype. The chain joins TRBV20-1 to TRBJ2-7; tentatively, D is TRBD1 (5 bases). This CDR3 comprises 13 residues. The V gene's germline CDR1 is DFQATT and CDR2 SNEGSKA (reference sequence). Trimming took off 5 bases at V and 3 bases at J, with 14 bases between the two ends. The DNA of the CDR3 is TGCAGTGCTTACAGGTTCGGCTTCTACGAGCAGTACTTC. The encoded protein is CSAYRFGFYEQYF.

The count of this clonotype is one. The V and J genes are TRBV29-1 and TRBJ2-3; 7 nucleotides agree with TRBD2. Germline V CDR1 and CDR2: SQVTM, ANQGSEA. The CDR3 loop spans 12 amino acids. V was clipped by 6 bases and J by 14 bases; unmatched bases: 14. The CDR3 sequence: CSVSGEGPLWYF. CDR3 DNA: TGCAGCGTCTCCGGGGAGGGCCCTTTGTGGTATTTT.

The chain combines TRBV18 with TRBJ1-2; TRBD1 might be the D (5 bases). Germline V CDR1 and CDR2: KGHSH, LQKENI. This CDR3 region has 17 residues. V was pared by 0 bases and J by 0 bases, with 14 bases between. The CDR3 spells CASSPPFWTRPNYGYTF. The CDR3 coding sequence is TGTGCCAGCTCACCACCTTTCTGGACAAGACCTAACTATGGCTACACCTTC.

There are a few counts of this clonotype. CDR3 bases: TGTGCCAGCGGGGGCCTCTCGGTCGAGCAGTACTTC. This encodes CASGGLSVEQYF. The chain joins TRBV12-3 or TRBV12-4 to TRBJ2-7, with D maybe TRBD1 (6 bases). The ends were cut back, 8 bases at V and 6 bases at J, with 14 bases in the middle. The CDR3 has 12 residues.

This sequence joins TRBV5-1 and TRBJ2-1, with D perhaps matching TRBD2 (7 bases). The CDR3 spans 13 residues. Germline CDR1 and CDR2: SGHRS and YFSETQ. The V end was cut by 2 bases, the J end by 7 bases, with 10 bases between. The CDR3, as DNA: TGCGCCAGCAGCTTAAAGGGGGGGAATGAGCAGTTCTTC. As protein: CASSLKGGNEQFF.

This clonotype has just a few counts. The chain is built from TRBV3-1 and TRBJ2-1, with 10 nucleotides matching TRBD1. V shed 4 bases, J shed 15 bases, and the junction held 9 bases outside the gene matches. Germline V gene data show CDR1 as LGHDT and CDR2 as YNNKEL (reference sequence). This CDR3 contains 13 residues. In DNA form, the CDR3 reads TGTGCCAGCAGCCGAACTCTGACAGGGGGCGGGTTCTTC. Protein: CASSRTLTGGGFF.

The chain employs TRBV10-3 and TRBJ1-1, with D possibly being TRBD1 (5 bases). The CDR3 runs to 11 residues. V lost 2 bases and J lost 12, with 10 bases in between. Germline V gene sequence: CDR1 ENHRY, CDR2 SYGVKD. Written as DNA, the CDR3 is TGTGCCATCAGTGAGGGAGGGGTTACTTTCTTT. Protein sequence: CAISEGGVTFF.